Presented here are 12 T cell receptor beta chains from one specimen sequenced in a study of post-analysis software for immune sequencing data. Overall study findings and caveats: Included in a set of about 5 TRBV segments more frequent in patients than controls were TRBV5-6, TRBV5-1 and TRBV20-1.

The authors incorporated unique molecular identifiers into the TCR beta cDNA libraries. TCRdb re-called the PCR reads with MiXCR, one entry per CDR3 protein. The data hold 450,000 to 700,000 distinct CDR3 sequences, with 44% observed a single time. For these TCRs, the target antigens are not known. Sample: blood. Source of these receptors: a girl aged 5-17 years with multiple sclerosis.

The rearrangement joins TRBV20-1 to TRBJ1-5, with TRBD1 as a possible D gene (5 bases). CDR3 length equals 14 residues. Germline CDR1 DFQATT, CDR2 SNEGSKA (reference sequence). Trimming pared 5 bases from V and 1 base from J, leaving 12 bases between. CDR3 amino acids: CSARTGASNQPQHF. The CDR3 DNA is TGCAGTGCTCGTACCGGGGCCAGCAATCAGCCCCAGCATTTT.

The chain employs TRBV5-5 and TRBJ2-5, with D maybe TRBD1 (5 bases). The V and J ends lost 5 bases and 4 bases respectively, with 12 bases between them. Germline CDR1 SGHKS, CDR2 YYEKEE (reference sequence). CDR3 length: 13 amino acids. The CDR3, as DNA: TGTGCCAGCAGTACCGTTAGGGGAGAGACCCAGTACTTC. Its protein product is CASSTVRGETQYF.

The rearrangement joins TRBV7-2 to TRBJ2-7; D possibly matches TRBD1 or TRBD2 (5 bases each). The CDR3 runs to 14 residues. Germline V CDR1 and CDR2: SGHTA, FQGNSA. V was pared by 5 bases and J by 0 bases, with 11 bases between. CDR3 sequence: CASSPEGSSYEQYF. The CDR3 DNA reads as TGTGCCAGCAGCCCCGAGGGGAGCTCCTACGAGCAGTACTTC.

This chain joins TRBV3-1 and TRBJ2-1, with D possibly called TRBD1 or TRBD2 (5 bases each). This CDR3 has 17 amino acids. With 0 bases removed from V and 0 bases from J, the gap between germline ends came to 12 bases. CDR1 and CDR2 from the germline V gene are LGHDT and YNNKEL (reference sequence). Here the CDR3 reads CASSQDFWGYSYNEQFF. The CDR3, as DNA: TGTGCCAGCAGCCAAGATTTTTGGGGGTACTCCTACAATGAGCAGTTCTTC.

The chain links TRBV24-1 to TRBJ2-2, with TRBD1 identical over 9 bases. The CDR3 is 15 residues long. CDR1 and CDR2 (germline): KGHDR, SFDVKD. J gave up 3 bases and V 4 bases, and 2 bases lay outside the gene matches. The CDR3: CATSERDRDTGELFF. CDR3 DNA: TGTGCCACCAGTGAAAGGGACAGGGACACCGGGGAGCTGTTTTTT.

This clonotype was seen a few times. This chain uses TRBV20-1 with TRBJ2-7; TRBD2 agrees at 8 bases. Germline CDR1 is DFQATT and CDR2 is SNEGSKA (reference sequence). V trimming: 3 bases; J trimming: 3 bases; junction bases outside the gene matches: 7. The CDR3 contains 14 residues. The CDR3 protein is CSARRSGGVYEQYF. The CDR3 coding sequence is TGCAGTGCTAGGAGAAGCGGGGGCGTCTACGAGCAGTACTTC.

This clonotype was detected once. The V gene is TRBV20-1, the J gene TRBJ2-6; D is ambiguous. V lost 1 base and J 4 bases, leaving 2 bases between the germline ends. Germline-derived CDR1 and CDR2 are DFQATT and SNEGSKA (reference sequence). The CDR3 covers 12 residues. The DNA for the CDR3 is TGCAGTGCTAGAGGGGGGGCCAACGTCCTGACTTTC. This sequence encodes CSARGGANVLTF.

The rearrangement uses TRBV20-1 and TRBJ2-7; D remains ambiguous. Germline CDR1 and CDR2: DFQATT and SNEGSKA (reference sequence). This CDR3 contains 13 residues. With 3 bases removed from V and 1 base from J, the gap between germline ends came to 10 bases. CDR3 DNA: TGCAGTGCTAGGGAGACAAAGTCCTACGAGCAGTACTTC. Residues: CSARETKSYEQYF.

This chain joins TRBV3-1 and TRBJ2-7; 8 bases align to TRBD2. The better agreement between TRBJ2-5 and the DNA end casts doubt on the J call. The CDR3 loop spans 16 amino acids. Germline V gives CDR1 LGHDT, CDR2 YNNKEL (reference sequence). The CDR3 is CASSPSHAGGGETQYF. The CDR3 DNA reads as TGTGCCAGCAGCCCGTCGCATGCGGGGGGAGGCGAGACCCAGTACTTC.

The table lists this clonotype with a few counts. DNA of the CDR3: TGCGCCAGCAGCTTGTCGCACAGCTCCTACGAGCAGTACTTC. Translated: CASSLSHSSYEQYF. This chain uses TRBV5-1 with TRBJ2-7; no definite D call. Germline V gene lookup returns CDR1 SGHRS and CDR2 YFSETQ. V lost 1 base to trimming and J lost 0 bases, with 8 bases between them. The CDR3 runs 14 residues.

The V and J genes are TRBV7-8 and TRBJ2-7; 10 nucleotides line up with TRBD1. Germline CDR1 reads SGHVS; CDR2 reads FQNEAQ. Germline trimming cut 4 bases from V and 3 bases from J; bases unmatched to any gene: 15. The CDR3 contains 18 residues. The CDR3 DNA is TGTGCCAGCAGCTCGACCTACGGGACAGGGGTCGGTAGCTACGAGCAGTACTTC. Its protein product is CASSSTYGTGVGSYEQYF. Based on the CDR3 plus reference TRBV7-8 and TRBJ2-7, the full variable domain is GAGVSQSPRYKVAKRGQDVALRCDPISGHVSLFWYQQALGQGPEFLTYFQNEAQLDKSGLPSDRFFAERPEGSVSTLKIQRTQQEDSAVYLCASSSTYGTGVGSYEQYFGPGTRLTVT.

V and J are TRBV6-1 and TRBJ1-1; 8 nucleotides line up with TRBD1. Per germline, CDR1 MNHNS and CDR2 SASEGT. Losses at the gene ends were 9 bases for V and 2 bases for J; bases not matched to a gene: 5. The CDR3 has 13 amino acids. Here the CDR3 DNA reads TGTGCCAGTCCGGGACAGGTCAACACTGAAGCTTTCTTT. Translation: CASPGQVNTEAFF.